This T cell receptor (beta chain) was obtained from a study of OX40 agonist ivuxolimab in advanced cancers. At the level of the study: The mean age was approximately 60 years, ranging from roughly 23 to 80, with 80% to 85% of participants male.

There are 10 residues in the CDR3. V lost 0 bases and J lost 8, with 4 bases in between. Germline CDR1 reads SQVTM; CDR2 reads ANQGSEA. The repertoire was sequenced with immunoSEQ multiplex PCR; TCRdb's copy has only in-frame clones and lacks some. The table records approximately 37,000 clones, approximately 90% of them present only once. This TCR came from an adult with an advanced solid tumor such as melanoma, head and neck, liver or kidney cancer. This specimen was CD4+ or CD8+ T cells sorted from blood, taken in a trial of the OX40 agonist ivuxolimab. The gene calls are TRBV29-1 and TRBJ1-2; D gene uncertain. This chain's CDR3 is CSVEDRGYTF. DNA of the CDR3: TGCAGCGTTGAAGATCGCGGCTACACCTTC.